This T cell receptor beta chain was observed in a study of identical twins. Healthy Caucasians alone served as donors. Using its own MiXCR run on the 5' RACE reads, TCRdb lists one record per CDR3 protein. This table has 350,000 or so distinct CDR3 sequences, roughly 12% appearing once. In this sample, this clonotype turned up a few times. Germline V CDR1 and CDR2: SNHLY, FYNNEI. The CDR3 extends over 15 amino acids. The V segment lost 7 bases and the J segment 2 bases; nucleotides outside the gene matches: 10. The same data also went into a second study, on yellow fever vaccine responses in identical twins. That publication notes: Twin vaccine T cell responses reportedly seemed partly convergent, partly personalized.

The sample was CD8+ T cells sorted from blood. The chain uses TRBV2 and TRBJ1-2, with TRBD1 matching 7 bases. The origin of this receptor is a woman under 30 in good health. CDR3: CASTGAQDRNYGYTF. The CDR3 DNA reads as TGTGCCAGCACTGGGGCGCAGGACAGGAACTATGGCTACACCTTC.